The TCR beta chain under discussion was sequenced for a study of blood T cell repertoires in COVID-19. With 4 bases clipped from V and 6 bases from J, the junction kept 9 bases outside the gene matches. The CDR3 sequence is 15 residues long. Looked up from germline, CDR1 is MNHEY and CDR2 is SVGAGI. Generated by immunoSEQ multiplex PCR, the TCRdb table keeps only in-frame clones and is missing some. The sample includes approximately 280,000 clones, roughly 86% of them seen just once. This clonotype originated in a woman aged 60-70 years who had recovered from COVID-19. Specimen: PBMCs or T cells enriched from blood (not recorded which). The V gene is TRBV6-5, the J gene TRBJ1-5; 7 bases are shared with TRBD1. CDR3 residues: CASSLDRRGGQPQHF. DNA for the CDR3: TGTGCCAGCAGTTTGGACAGGAGAGGTGGTCAGCCCCAGCATTTT.